Listed below are T cell receptor beta chains from one sample, sequenced in a study of cytomegalovirus exposure and HLA in healthy donors. Repertoires were generated with immunoSEQ multiplex PCR, while TCRdb's copy carries only in-frame clones and drops some. Here the sample spans approximately 120,000 clones, 69% being singletons. The sample was PBMCs. These TCRs come from a woman aged 70-85 years in good health and CMV-seropositive. CDR3s include the opening cysteine and the closing phenylalanine or tryptophan.

v_gene	j_gene	CDR3aa
TRBV7-2	TRBJ1-1	CASSQAANPEAFF
TRBV5-4	TRBJ2-5	CASSLLGGAGEKETQYF
TRBV18	TRBJ1-2	CASSPNPQGAYGYTF
TRBV21-1	TRBJ1-5	CASSKEGEGHSNQPQHF
TRBV4-2	TRBJ2-7	CASSRRVDGNYEQYF
TRBV19	TRBJ2-3	CASSKGQGYRTDTQYF
TRBV27	TRBJ2-2	CATLSRANTGELFF
TRBV29-1	TRBJ2-3	CSVGGTSTDTQYF
TRBV7-8	TRBJ2-5	CASSLAFGLAGRETQYF
TRBV6-5	TRBJ2-3	CASSQGTSGATQYF
TRBV6-5	TRBJ2-7	CATARSRSYEQYF
TRBV6-5	TRBJ2-7	CASRVEGNYEQYF
TRBV7-9	TRBJ1-4	CASSLNEENEKLFF
TRBV9	TRBJ1-4	CASSVEGPGDEKLFF
TRBV7-2	TRBJ1-6	CASSPNSASGSLHF
TRBV7-2	TRBJ2-7	CASSTLGAGSYEQYF
TRBV27	TRBJ1-6	CASSLSPAGYNSPLHF
TRBV6-5	TRBJ1-4	CASSYSTSEKLFF
TRBV21-1	TRBJ1-1	CASRQGAWNTEAFF
TRBV19	TRBJ2-3	CASSIVPGTQYF
TRBV7-9	TRBJ2-2	CASTGLMNTGELFF
TRBV19	TRBJ1-5	CASTRTGGSNQPQHF
TRBV10-1	TRBJ2-5	CASSESEGSWETQYF
TRBV10-3	TRBJ2-3	CAIQTSGGAMDTQYF
TRBV30	TRBJ2-3	CAWSWGGGTDTQYF
TRBV9	TRBJ1-6	CASSADTANSPLHF
TRBV10-1	TRBJ1-1	CASSDLVDRNTEAFF
TRBV10-2	TRBJ2-1	CASISGGNNEQFF
TRBV5-6	TRBJ1-6	CASSPGVLGQGVSPLHF
TRBV19	TRBJ1-5	CASSIGPLQPQHF
TRBV6-5	TRBJ2-7	CASSYVQGVPYEQYF
TRBV27	TRBJ1-5	CASSLSIAGSNQPQHF
TRBV7-9	TRBJ2-3	CASSLALAGGSDTQYF
TRBV9	TRBJ2-3	CASSITQGSTDTQYF
TRBV30	TRBJ1-4	CAWSLGANEKLFF
TRBV30	TRBJ1-1	CAWSVSHLNTEAFF
TRBV5-4	TRBJ2-5	CASSLGQQETQYF
TRBV6-6	TRBJ1-2	CASMQHDSSNYGYTF
TRBV14	TRBJ2-3	CASARFETGATDTQYF
TRBV10-1	TRBJ1-1	CASRETGNLNTEAFF
TRBV20-1	TRBJ2-2	CSARRTGELFF
TRBV5-1	TRBJ1-1	CASSLSGGTEAFF
TRBV30	TRBJ1-6	CAWSVGGPNNSPLHF
TRBV5-1	TRBJ1-2	CASSFGQGAEYGYTF
TRBV15	TRBJ2-3	CAEFIGTPHGTDTQYF
TRBV19	TRBJ2-3	CATAGETDTQYF
TRBV5-4	TRBJ2-5	CASSLVLDGETQYF
TRBV5-6	TRBJ2-5	CASSLARDYKETQYF
TRBV5-4	TRBJ2-1	CASSLAGTSGAYNEQFF
TRBV4-3	TRBJ1-2	CASSQDLASSRGYTF
TRBV7-9	TRBJ2-5	CASSTSGTQYF
TRBV6-6	TRBJ2-3	CASTLRTDTQYF
TRBV11-3	TRBJ2-7	CASSLIAGENEQYF
TRBV2	TRBJ2-5	CASSEQGLAGGPGGSQYF
TRBV9	TRBJ2-7	CASSVGPGASSYEQYF
TRBV19	TRBJ1-2	CASSLYGPYGYTF
TRBV19	TRBJ2-7	CASTLGHGSYEQYF
TRBV7-8	TRBJ1-3	CASSLFRVASSGNTIYF
TRBV29-1	TRBJ2-6	CSVEEYGVGASGANVLTF
TRBV6-5	TRBJ1-5	CASSYQAYQPQHF